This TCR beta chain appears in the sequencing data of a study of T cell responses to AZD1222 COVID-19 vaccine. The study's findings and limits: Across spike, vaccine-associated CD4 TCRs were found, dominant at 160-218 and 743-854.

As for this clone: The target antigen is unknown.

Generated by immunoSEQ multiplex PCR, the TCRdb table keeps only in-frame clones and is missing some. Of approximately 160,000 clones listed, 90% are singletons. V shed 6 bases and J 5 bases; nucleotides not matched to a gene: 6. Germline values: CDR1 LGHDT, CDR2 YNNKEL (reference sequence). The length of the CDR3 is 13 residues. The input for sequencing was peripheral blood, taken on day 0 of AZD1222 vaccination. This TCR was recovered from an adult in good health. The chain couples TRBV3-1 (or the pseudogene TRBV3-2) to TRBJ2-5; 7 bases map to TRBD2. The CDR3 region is CASRPGGPETQYF. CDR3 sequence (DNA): TGTGCCAGCAGGCCGGGGGGTCCGGAGACCCAGTACTTC.